The 25 T cell receptor beta chains below were found in one sample sequenced in a study of STAT3 mutations in large granular lymphocyte leukemia. Sequenced by immunoSEQ multiplex PCR; TCRdb stores in-frame clones only, minus some. The sample lists 10,000 to 15,000 clones, 88% occurring once. What these receptors recognize is not known. The study, taken as a whole, reports: Every T-LGLL patient had at least one immunodominant TCRbeta clonotype.

Sequenced sample: PBMCs. Receptors were obtained from a human donor with T large granular lymphocyte leukemia. Some clones in this sample may be carry-over from other donors' samples.

The DNA for the CDR3 is TGCAGCGTTGAGAGAGACAGGAACACTGAAGCTTTCTTT. Encoded protein: CSVERDRNTEAFF. The chain couples TRBV29-1 to TRBJ1-1, with a weak D call TRBD1 (5 bases). The germline V and J ends were trimmed by 3 bases and 1 base, with 9 bases remaining between them. The CDR3 runs to 13 residues. CDR1 is SQVTM, CDR2 ANQGSEA, per germline.

The chain employs TRBV5-1 and TRBJ1-1, with a possible D match to TRBD1 (5 bases). The CDR3 consists of 15 residues. The germline V gene has CDR1 SGHRS and CDR2 YFSETQ. V gave up 2 bases and J gave up 1 base, with 12 bases separating them. CDR3 sequence: CASSLGDGGNTEAFF. CDR3 in DNA: TGCGCCAGCAGCTTAGGGGATGGAGGGAACACTGAAGCTTTCTTT.

The chain is built from TRBV11-2 and TRBJ1-1; the D is unclear. The length of the CDR3 is 14 residues. The germline V gene has CDR1 SGHAT and CDR2 FQNNGV. The V end lost 2 bases, the J end lost 8 bases, and 15 bases lay between the germline ends. This chain's CDR3 is CASSLNLAVGEAFF. The CDR3, as DNA: TGTGCCAGCAGCTTAAATCTTGCTGTTGGAGAAGCTTTCTTT.

The V gene is TRBV12-5, the J gene TRBJ1-1, with 7 bases lining up with TRBD1. Trimming cost V 2 bases and J 0 bases; bases outside gene matches: 9. From germline, CDR1 is LGHNT and CDR2 FRNRAP. The CDR3 spans 17 residues. The CDR3 protein is CASGLSGDRWMNTEAFF. In DNA, the CDR3 is TGTGCTAGTGGTTTGAGTGGGGACAGATGGATGAACACTGAAGCTTTCTTT.

The J gene is TRBJ2-5, the V gene TRBV2, with D tentatively TRBD2 (5 bases). The germline gives CDR1 SNHLY, CDR2 FYNNEI. With 4 bases removed from V and 4 bases from J, the gap between germline ends came to 19 bases. This CDR3 is 16 amino acids long. The CDR3 coding sequence is TGTGCCAGCAGTGGAGGGCCGGCCCAACCCCGAGAGACCCAGTACTTC. Translating it yields CASSGGPAQPRETQYF. Drawing the rest from reference TRBV2 and TRBJ2-5, the complete variable domain is EPEVTQTPSHQVTQMGQEVILRCVPISNHLYFYWYRQILGQKVEFLVSFYNNEISEKSEIFDDQFSVERPDGSNFTLKIRSTKLEDSAMYFCASSGGPAQPRETQYFGPGTRLLVL.

The rearrangement uses TRBV6-1 and TRBJ1-2, with a weak D call TRBD1 (6 bases). V was pared by 5 bases and J by 6 bases, with 13 bases between. Germline CDR1 is MNHNS and CDR2 is SASEGT. This CDR3 is built from 13 residues. The CDR3 here is CASSPRQDHGYTF. CDR3 bases: TGTGCCAGCAGTCCCCGACAGGACCATGGCTACACCTTC.

This chain uses TRBV4-3 with TRBJ2-7, with a possible D match to TRBD1 (6 bases). Germline V gene data show CDR1 as LGHNA and CDR2 as YSLEER. Trimming left V 1 base short and J 7 bases short, with 14 bases between. This CDR3 has 14 amino acids. The CDR3: CASSQGRGTREQYF. The CDR3 bases are TGCGCCAGCAGCCAAGGCAGGGGAACGCGGGAGCAGTACTTC.

The V and J genes are TRBV27 and TRBJ2-7; 8 bases are a match to TRBD1. This CDR3 is 13 amino acids long. Germline-derived CDR1 and CDR2 are MNHEY and SMNVEV (reference sequence). Trimming took 5 bases from V and 4 from J; bases not matched to a gene: 4. CDR3 protein: CASSIYRGYEQYF. The CDR3 DNA reads as TGTGCCAGCAGTATCTACAGGGGGTACGAGCAGTACTTC.

The chain carries TRBV10-3 and TRBJ2-1, with 16 bases that match TRBD2. The CDR3 contains 21 residues. Germline lookup yields CDR1 ENHRY and CDR2 SYGVKD. Trimming took 4 bases from V and 10 from J; bases not matched to a gene: 22. The CDR3, as DNA: TGTGCCATCAGTGGGCCATCGCCCCTCGAGGGACTAGCGGGAGGGCCGGGGGAGCAGTTCTTC. Its translation is CAISGPSPLEGLAGGPGEQFF.

The chain carries TRBV19 and TRBJ1-6; possibly TRBD1 for D (5 bases). CDR1 and CDR2 (germline): LNHDA, SQIVND (reference sequence). This CDR3 has 15 residues. The V and J ends lost 3 bases and 5 bases respectively, with 11 bases between them. The chain's CDR3 is CASSIRQRDNSPLHF. The CDR3 nucleotides are TGTGCCAGTAGTATTCGACAGAGAGATAATTCACCCCTCCACTTT.

The chain joins TRBV7-2 to TRBJ2-3, with unresolved D. CDR3 length: 12 residues. The ends were cut back, 5 bases at V and 2 bases at J, with 5 bases in the middle. The germline V gene has CDR1 SGHTA and CDR2 FQGNSA. DNA for the CDR3: TGTGCCAGCAGCCGCTTCACAGATACGCAGTATTTT. This sequence encodes CASSRFTDTQYF.

The J gene is TRBJ1-6, the V gene TRBV4-2; tentative D call: TRBD1 (5 bases). Trimming removed 1 base at V and 1 base at J, with 11 bases between. There are 17 residues in the CDR3. Germline CDR1 and CDR2: LGHNA and YNFKEQ. The CDR3 DNA is TGTGCCAGCAGCCAAGGGGGGACCCGTTCCTATAATTCACCCCTCCACTTT. This codes for CASSQGGTRSYNSPLHF.

The gene calls are TRBV4-2 and TRBJ1-2, with 8 bases lining up with TRBD1. Germline values: CDR1 LGHNA, CDR2 YNFKEQ. With 1 base clipped from V and 1 base from J, the junction kept 5 bases outside the gene matches. The CDR3 totals 16 residues. This CDR3 reads CASSQGRQGINYGYTF. CDR3 nucleotide sequence: TGTGCCAGCAGCCAAGGCAGACAGGGGATTAACTATGGCTACACCTTC.

The J gene is TRBJ1-3, the V gene TRBV6-6; no firm D call. The germline V gene encodes CDR1 MNHNY and CDR2 SVGAGI (reference sequence). This CDR3 is 16 amino acids long. V was trimmed by 2 bases and J by 0 bases, leaving 11 bases between them. The CDR3: CASSYPRLSSGNTIYF. The DNA for the CDR3 is TGTGCCAGCAGTTACCCCCGGTTAAGCTCTGGAAACACCATATATTTT.

This chain joins TRBV18 and TRBJ1-1, with 7 bases aligning to TRBD1. V lost 4 bases to trimming and J lost 1 base; unmatched junction nucleotides: 3. This CDR3 region has 14 residues. Germline CDR1 reads KGHSH; CDR2 reads LQKENI. CDR3 region: CASSLGTANTEAFF. For the CDR3, the DNA is TGTGCCAGCTCACTCGGGACAGCGAACACTGAAGCTTTCTTT.

The chain combines TRBV30 with TRBJ2-4; no clear D. Looked up from germline, CDR1 is GTSNPN and CDR2 is SVGIG (reference sequence). The CDR3 spans 12 residues. Trimming took off 2 bases at V and 7 bases at J, with 9 bases between the two ends. The CDR3 DNA reads TGTGCCTGGAGTTTGATGGGGAACATTCAGTACTTC. It yields the protein CAWSLMGNIQYF.

This chain uses TRBV7-9 with TRBJ1-1; D call uncertain. The CDR3 contains 14 residues. Germline assignment: CDR1 SEHNR and CDR2 FQNEAQ (reference sequence). V was clipped by 1 base and J by 4 bases, with 10 bases between them. CDR3 residues: CASSLVGSVTEAFF. CDR3 sequence (DNA): TGTGCCAGCAGCTTAGTCGGGTCAGTCACTGAAGCTTTCTTT.

The rearrangement uses TRBV9 and TRBJ1-6; no clear D. Per germline, CDR1 SGDLS and CDR2 YYNGEE. The V end lost 1 base, the J end lost 4 bases, and 0 bases lay between the germline ends. The CDR3 is made up of 12 amino acids. CDR3 DNA sequence: TGTGCCAGCAGCGTATATAATTCACCCCTCCACTTT. Amino acids: CASSVYNSPLHF. Combining the CDR3 with reference TRBV9 and TRBJ1-6 gives the whole variable domain DSGVTQTPKHLITATGQRVTLRCSPRSGDLSVYWYQQSLDQGLQFLIQYYNGEERAKGNILERFSAQQFPDLHSELNLSSLELGDSALYFCASSVYNSPLHFGNGTRLTVT.

The chain combines TRBV2 with TRBJ2-1, with 8 bases that match TRBD2. Germline CDR1 reads SNHLY; CDR2 reads FYNNEI. The CDR3 covers 13 residues. V shed 4 bases and J 10 bases; nucleotides not matched to a gene: 6. This CDR3 is CASSVLAGREQFF. As DNA, the CDR3 is TGTGCCAGCAGTGTGCTAGCGGGTAGGGAGCAGTTCTTC. Together with reference TRBV2 and TRBJ2-1, the CDR3 gives the full variable domain: EPEVTQTPSHQVTQMGQEVILRCVPISNHLYFYWYRQILGQKVEFLVSFYNNEISEKSEIFDDQFSVERPDGSNFTLKIRSTKLEDSAMYFCASSVLAGREQFFGPGTRLTVL.

DNA of the CDR3: TGTGCCTGGAGTGTGTCTGGGGAATCATATTTT. Translating it yields CAWSVSGESYF. The gene calls are TRBV30 and TRBJ1-3; D not certain. Germline assignment: CDR1 GTSNPN and CDR2 SVGIG (reference sequence). V shed 0 bases and J shed 15 bases, with 12 bases lying between them. This CDR3 comprises 11 residues.

The rearrangement uses TRBV5-6 and TRBJ2-7; weak D call: TRBD2 (5 bases). V gave up 0 bases and J gave up 3 bases, with 10 bases separating them. The CDR3 has 14 residues. Germline values: CDR1 SGHDT, CDR2 YYEEEE. DNA of the CDR3: TGTGCCAGCAGCTTGGGTAATAGCGACTACGAGCAGTACTTC. Translated: CASSLGNSDYEQYF. The full variable domain, in which reference TRBV5-6 and TRBJ2-7 provide the parts outside the CDR3, is DAGVTQSPTHLIKTRGQQVTLRCSPKSGHDTVSWYQQALGQGPQFIFQYYEEEERQRGNFPDRFSGHQFPNYSSELNVNALLLGDSALYLCASSLGNSDYEQYFGPGTRLTVT.

This chain links TRBV5-6 with TRBJ1-1; 7 bases match TRBD1. Per germline, CDR1 SGHDT and CDR2 YYEEEE. J gave up 8 bases and V 4 bases, and 5 bases lay outside the gene matches. The CDR3 covers 12 residues. CDR3 coding DNA: TGTGCCAGCAGCCTTAGGACAGGCGAAGCTTTCTTT. It encodes CASSLRTGEAFF.

The chain combines TRBV28 with TRBJ2-1; 7 nucleotides agree with TRBD2. This CDR3 spans 15 amino acids. Germline CDR1 is MDHEN and CDR2 is SYDVKM. The ends lost 4 bases at V and 8 bases at J; junction bases unmatched: 11. CDR3 coding DNA: TGTGCCAGCAGTTCGTCAGAGCGGGAAAGAGATGAGCAGTTCTTC. Amino acid sequence: CASSSSERERDEQFF.

V and J are TRBV7-7 and TRBJ2-1; D is unresolved. V was shortened by 1 base and J by 16 bases, with 17 bases between the two germline ends. CDR1 and CDR2 (germline): SSHAT, FNYEAQ (reference sequence). The CDR3 covers 13 residues. The CDR3 DNA is TGTGCCAGCAGCTTAGACGTAGGGTCCGTTTTCTTCTTC. It yields the protein CASSLDVGSVFFF.

The V gene is TRBV7-2, the J gene TRBJ1-5, with D maybe TRBD1 (6 bases). The CDR3 consists of 15 residues. V dropped 0 bases and J dropped 7 bases, with 13 bases sitting between them. Per germline, CDR1 SGHTA and CDR2 FQGNSA. CDR3 DNA sequence: TGTGCCAGCAGCTTAGCTACCGGGAGGGGGCAGCCCCAGCATTTT. Its translation is CASSLATGRGQPQHF.